Reported below is one T cell receptor beta chain. V was cut by 7 bases and J by 2 bases, with 4 bases left in between. This CDR3 spans 10 amino acids. Looked up from germline, CDR1 is SQVTM and CDR2 is ANQGSEA. The method was immunoSEQ multiplex PCR; TCRdb's version includes in-frame clones alone and lacks a portion of them. The sample yields roughly 170,000 clones, roughly 91% seen once. This sample is drawn from a study of control samples from healthy donors and cancer patients. The TCR comes from a man between 18 and 29 years old in good health. Sequencing was done on a sample of blood. The gene calls are TRBV29-1 and TRBJ2-3; no clear D gene. CDR3 region: CSGSTDTQYF. CDR3 coding DNA: TGCAGCGGTTCCACAGATACGCAGTATTTT.